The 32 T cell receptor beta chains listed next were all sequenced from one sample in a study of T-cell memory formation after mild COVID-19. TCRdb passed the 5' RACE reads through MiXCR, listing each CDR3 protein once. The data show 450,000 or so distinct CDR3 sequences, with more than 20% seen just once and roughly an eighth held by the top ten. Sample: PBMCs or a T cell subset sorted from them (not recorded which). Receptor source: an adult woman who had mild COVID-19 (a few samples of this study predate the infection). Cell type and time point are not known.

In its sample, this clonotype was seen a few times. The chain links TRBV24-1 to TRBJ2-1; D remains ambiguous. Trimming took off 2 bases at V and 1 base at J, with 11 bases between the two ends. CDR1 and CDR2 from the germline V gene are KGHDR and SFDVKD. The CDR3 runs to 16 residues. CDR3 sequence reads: CATSDSLGGSYNEQFF. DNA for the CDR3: TGTGCCACCAGTGATTCCCTTGGCGGTTCCTACAATGAGCAGTTCTTC.

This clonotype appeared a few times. CDR3 protein: CASSFWPAQRAGNNEQFF. The CDR3 DNA sequence: TGTGCCAGCAGCTTTTGGCCAGCCCAGAGGGCGGGGAACAATGAGCAGTTCTTC. The chain employs TRBV5-6 and TRBJ2-1; tentative D call: TRBD2 (6 bases). The CDR3 is made up of 18 amino acids. V lost 2 bases, J lost 5 bases, and 23 bases lay in between. Germline values: CDR1 SGHDT, CDR2 YYEEEE.

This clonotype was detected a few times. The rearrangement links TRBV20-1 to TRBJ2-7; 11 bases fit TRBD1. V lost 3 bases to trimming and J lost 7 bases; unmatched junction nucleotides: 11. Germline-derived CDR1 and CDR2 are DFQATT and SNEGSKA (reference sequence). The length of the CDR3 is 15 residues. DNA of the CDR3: TGCAGTGCTAGCATTTGGACAGGGGGCGCAGGAGAGCAGTACTTC. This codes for CSASIWTGGAGEQYF.

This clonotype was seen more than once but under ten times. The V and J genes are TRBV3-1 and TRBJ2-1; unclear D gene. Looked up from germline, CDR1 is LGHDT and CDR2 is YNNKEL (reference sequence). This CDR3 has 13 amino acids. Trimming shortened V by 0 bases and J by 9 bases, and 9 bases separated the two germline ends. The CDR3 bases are TGTGCCAGCAGCCAAGATAGATCGAGTGAGCAGTTCTTC. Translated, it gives CASSQDRSSEQFF.

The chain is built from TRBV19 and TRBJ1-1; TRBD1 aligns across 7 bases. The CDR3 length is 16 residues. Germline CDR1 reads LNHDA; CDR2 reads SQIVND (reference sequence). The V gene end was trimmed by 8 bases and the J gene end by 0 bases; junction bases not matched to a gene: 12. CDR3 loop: CASREWHRGMNTEAFF. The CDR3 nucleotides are TGTGCCAGTCGAGAGTGGCACAGGGGTATGAACACTGAAGCTTTCTTT.

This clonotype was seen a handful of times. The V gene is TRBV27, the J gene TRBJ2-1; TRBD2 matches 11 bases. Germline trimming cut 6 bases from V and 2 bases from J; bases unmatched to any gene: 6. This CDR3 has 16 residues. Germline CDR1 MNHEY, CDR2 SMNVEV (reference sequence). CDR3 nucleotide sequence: TGTGCCAGCAGCCCTCTAGCGGGAGGTACCTACAATGAGCAGTTCTTC. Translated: CASSPLAGGTYNEQFF.

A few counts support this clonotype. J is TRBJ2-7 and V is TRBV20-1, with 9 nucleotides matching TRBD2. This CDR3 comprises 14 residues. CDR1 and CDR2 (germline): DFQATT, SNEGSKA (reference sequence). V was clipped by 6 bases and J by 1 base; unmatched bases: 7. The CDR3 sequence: CSAHHSGSSYEQYF. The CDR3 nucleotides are TGCAGTGCCCACCATAGCGGGAGTTCCTACGAGCAGTACTTC.

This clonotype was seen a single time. The CDR3 DNA reads as TGTGCCAGCAGCTTATATGGGTCGGGACTAGCGGGAGCGCGCGGGGCCAACGTCCTGACTTTC. This translates into CASSLYGSGLAGARGANVLTF. The chain links TRBV7-3 to TRBJ2-6, with 14 bases that match TRBD2. V was pared by 2 bases and J by 4 bases, with 13 bases of the junction left unmatched. CDR1 is SGHTA and CDR2 is FQGTGA in the germline V gene. The CDR3 is 21 amino acids.

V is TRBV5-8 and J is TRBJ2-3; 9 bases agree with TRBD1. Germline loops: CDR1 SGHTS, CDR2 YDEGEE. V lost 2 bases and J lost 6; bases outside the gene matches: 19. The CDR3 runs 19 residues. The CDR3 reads CASSLALPGQGSDQDTQYF. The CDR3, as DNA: TGTGCCAGCAGCTTAGCACTCCCGGGACAGGGAAGCGATCAGGATACGCAGTATTTT.

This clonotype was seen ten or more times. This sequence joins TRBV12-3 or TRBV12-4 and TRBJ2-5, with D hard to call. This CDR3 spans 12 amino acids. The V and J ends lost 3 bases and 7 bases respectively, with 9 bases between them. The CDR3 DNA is TGTGCCAGCAGTTTTGCGGAGCCGACCCAGTACTTC. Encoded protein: CASSFAEPTQYF.

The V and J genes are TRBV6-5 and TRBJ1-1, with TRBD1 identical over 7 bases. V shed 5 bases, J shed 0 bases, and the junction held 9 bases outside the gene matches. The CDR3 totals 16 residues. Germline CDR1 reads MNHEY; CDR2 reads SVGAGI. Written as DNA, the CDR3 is TGTGCCAGCAGTCCAAGACAGGGAAGCTTGAACACTGAAGCTTTCTTT. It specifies CASSPRQGSLNTEAFF.

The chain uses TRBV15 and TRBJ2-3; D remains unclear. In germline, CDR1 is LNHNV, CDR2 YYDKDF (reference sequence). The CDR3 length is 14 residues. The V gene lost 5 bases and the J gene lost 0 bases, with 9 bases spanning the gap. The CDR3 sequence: CATSVTSSTDTQYF. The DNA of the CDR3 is TGTGCCACCAGCGTTACCTCGAGCACAGATACGCAGTATTTT.

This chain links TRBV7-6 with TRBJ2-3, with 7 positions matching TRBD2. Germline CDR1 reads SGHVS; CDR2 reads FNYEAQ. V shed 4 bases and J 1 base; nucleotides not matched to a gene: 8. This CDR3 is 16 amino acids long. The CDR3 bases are TGTGCCAGCAGCTCCCTGACTAGCTTGGGCACAGATACGCAGTATTTT. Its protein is CASSSLTSLGTDTQYF.

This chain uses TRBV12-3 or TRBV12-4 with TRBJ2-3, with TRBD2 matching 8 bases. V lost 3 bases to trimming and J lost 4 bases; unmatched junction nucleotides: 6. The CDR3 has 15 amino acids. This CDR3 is CASSFGGAPPDTQYF. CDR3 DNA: TGTGCCAGCAGTTTCGGGGGGGCCCCGCCAGATACGCAGTATTTT.

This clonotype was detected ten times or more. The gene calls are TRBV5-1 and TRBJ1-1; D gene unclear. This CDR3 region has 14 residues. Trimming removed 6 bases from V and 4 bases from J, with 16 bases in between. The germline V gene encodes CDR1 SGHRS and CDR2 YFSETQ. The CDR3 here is CASTAGGRSTEAFF. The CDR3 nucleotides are TGCGCCAGCACCGCGGGTGGGCGGAGCACTGAAGCTTTCTTT.

The CDR3 nucleotides read TGTGCTAGTGGCCCTACAGGTTCTGGGGCCAACGTCCTGACTTTC. It codes for CASGPTGSGANVLTF. The rearrangement links TRBV12-5 to TRBJ2-6, with a possible D match to TRBD1 (5 bases). CDR1 and CDR2 (germline): LGHNT, FRNRAP. V lost 6 bases, J lost 1 base, and 10 bases lay in between. CDR3 length equals 15 residues.

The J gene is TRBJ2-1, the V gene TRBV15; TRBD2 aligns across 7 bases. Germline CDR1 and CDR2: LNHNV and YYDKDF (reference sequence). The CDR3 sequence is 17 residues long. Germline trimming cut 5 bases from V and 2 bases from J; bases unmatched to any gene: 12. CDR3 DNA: TGTGCCACCAGCGGGGATCCAGCGGGAATCCCCTACAATGAGCAGTTCTTC. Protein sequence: CATSGDPAGIPYNEQFF.

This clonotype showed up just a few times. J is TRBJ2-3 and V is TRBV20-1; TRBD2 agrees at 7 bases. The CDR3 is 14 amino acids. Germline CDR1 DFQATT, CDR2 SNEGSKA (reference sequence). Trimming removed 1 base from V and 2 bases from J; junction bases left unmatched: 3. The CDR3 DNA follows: TGCAGTGCTAGAGGACTAGCCCACACAGATACGCAGTATTTT. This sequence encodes CSARGLAHTDTQYF.

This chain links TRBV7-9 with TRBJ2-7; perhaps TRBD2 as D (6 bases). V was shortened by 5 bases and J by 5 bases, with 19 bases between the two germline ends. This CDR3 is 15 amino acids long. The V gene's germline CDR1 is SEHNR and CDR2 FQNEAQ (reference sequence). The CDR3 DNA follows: TGTGCCAGCAGCATCCAGTCGGGAGTGAGTGACGAGCAGTACTTC. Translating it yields CASSIQSGVSDEQYF.

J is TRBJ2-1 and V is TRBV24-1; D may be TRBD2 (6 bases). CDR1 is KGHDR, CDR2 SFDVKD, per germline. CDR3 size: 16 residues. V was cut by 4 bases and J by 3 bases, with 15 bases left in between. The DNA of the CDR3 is TGTGCCACCAGTGACCCCGGGCCAGCGGGCTACAATGAGCAGTTCTTC. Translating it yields CATSDPGPAGYNEQFF.

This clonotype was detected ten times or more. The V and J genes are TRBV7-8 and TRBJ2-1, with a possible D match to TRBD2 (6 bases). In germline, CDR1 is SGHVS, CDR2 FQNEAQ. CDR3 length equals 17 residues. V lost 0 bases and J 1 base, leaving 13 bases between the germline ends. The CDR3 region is CASSLAHTSRSYNEQFF. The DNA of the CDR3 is TGTGCCAGCAGCTTAGCGCATACTAGCCGTTCCTACAATGAGCAGTTCTTC.

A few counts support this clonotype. CDR3 coding DNA: TGTGCCAGCAGCTTCCGGGACACTTTGCTCGAAAACACCATATATTTT. Translation: CASSFRDTLLENTIYF. The V call is TRBV5-5, the J call TRBJ1-3, with D possibly TRBD1 on 6 matching bases. CDR1 is SGHKS and CDR2 is YYEKEE in the germline V gene (reference sequence). V lost 2 bases and J 6 bases, leaving 18 bases between the germline ends. The CDR3 consists of 16 residues.

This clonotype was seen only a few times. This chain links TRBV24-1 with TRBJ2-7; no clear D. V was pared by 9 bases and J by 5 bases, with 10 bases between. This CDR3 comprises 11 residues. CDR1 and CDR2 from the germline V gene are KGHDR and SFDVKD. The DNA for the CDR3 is TGTGCCACCGGGTACGGAAACGAGCAGTACTTC. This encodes CATGYGNEQYF.

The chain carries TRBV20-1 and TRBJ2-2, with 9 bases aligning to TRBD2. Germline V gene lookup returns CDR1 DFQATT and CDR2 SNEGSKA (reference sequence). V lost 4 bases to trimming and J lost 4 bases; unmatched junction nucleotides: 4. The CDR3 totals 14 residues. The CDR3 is CSAISGSRTGELFF. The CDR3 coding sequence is TGCAGTGCTATTAGCGGGAGTCGCACCGGGGAGCTGTTTTTT.

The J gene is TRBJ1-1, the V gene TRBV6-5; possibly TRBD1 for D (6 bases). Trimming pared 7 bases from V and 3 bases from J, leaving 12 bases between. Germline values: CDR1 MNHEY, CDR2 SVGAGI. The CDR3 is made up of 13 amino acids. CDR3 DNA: TGTGCCAGCACCAACAGGGAGGACACTGAAGCTTTCTTT. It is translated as CASTNREDTEAFF.

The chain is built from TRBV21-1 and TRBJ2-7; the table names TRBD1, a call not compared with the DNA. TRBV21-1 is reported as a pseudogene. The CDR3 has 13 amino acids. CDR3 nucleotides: TGTGCCAGCAGCAAAGTAGGGGGATCCGAGCAGTACTTC. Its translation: CASSKVGGSEQYF.

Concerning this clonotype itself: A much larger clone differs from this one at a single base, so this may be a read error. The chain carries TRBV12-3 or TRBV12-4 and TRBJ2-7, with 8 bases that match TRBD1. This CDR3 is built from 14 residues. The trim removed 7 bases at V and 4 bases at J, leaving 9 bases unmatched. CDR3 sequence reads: CASIPRQGAYEQYF. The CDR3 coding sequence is TGTGCCAGCATCCCACGGCAGGGGGCTTACGAGCAGTACTTC.

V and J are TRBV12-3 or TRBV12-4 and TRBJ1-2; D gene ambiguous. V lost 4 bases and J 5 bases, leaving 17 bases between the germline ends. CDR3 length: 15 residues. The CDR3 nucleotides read TGTGCCAGCAGTTCCCCTTCGACGGTTGCGTATGGCTACACCTTC. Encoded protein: CASSSPSTVAYGYTF.

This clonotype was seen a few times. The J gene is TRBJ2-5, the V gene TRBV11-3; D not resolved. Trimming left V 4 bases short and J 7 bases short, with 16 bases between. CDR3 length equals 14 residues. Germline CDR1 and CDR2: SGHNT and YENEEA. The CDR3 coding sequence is TGTGCCAGCAGCTCAGAGCCCGTATCTGGGACCCAGTACTTC. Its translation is CASSSEPVSGTQYF.

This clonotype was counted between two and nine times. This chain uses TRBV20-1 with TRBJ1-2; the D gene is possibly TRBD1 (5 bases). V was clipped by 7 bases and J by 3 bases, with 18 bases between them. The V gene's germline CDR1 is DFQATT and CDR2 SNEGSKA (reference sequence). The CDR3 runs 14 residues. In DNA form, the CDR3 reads TGCAGTGTTCTTGGGGGGATCCGTGACTATGGCTACACCTTC. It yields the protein CSVLGGIRDYGYTF.

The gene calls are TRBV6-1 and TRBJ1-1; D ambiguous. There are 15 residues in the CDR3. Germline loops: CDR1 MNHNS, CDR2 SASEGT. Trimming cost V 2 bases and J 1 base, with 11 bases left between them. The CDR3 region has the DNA TGTGCCAGCAGTGAACGAGGCGGGAGGAACACTGAAGCTTTCTTT. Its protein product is CASSERGGRNTEAFF.

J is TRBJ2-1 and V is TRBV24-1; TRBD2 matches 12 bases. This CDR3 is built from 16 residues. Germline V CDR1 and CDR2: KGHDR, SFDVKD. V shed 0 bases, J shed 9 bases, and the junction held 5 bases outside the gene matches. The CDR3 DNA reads TGTGCCACCAGTGATTTGGCTAGCGGGGGGGCTGGTGAGCAGTTCTTC. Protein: CATSDLASGGAGEQFF.